The sequence of this T cell receptor (beta chain) was determined in a study of shared clonotypes between healthy human individuals. Whole-study context: Three CD4 naive, three CD4 memory, two CD8 naive and one CD8 memory plate were used per donor.

The CDR3 is 17 residues long. The trim removed 2 bases at V and 3 bases at J, leaving 5 bases unmatched. Germline loops: CDR1 SNHLY, CDR2 FYNNEI. Splitting the CD4+ cells yielded a CD45RA+ naive subset and a CD45RA-negative memory subset. The genomic DNA of each subset was split evenly across several immunoSEQ plates. Method: immunoSEQ multiplex PCR; TCRdb's copy keeps in-frame clones and lacks some. The table lists roughly 1,100,000 clones, more than 60% of them singletons. Sequences were obtained from memory CD4+ T cells sorted from blood. Sample subset: CD45RA-negative fraction. The TCR sequence derives from a man between 18 and 35 years old in good health. This chain connects TRBV2 to TRBJ1-4; 11 bases match TRBD1. The CDR3 protein is CASSELGTGGPNEKLFF. The DNA of the CDR3 is TGTGCCAGCAGTGAACTCGGGACAGGGGGTCCTAATGAAAAACTGTTTTTT.